The next 15 T cell receptor beta chains were all read from a single sample in a study of early T cells in non-severe SARS-CoV-2 infection. TCRdb re-called the 5' RACE reads through MiXCR, storing one row per CDR3 protein. The sample has 25,000 to 35,000 distinct CDR3 sequences, roughly 3.9% seen once. The sample taken for sequencing was whole blood. The origin of the receptors is an adult who was a healthcare worker with PCR-confirmed SARS-CoV-2 infection or an uninfected control (not recorded which).

This clonotype was detected many times. The chain carries TRBV12-3 or TRBV12-4 and TRBJ1-4; D perhaps matches TRBD1 (5 bases). Trimming stripped 6 bases from V and 8 bases from J, with 13 bases between. The CDR3 is made up of 13 amino acids. The CDR3 DNA reads TGTGCCAGCAGAGGGACGGTAACCGAAAAACTGTTTTTT. Its protein product is CASRGTVTEKLFF.

This clonotype appeared many times. This sequence joins TRBV12-3 or TRBV12-4 and TRBJ2-5; tentative D call: TRBD1 (6 bases). This CDR3 region has 14 residues. Trimming pared 3 bases from V and 5 bases from J, leaving 13 bases between. The CDR3 sequence: CASSFHRVSETQYF. The CDR3 DNA is TGTGCCAGCAGTTTCCACAGGGTGAGCGAGACCCAGTACTTC.

This clonotype came up many times. The chain employs TRBV7-9 and TRBJ2-3; 11 bases are shared with TRBD2. The CDR3 has 16 residues. V was clipped by 0 bases and J by 6 bases; unmatched bases: 5. The germline V gene has CDR1 SEHNR and CDR2 FQNEAQ (reference sequence). CDR3 nucleotide sequence: TGTGCCAGCAGCTTAGCCGGGACTAGCGGAACTGATACGCAGTATTTT. Its protein product is CASSLAGTSGTDTQYF.

This clonotype was detected many times. The chain carries TRBV12-3 or TRBV12-4 and TRBJ1-1, with D hard to call. The V gene lost 1 base and the J gene lost 1 base, with 4 bases spanning the gap. The CDR3 totals 13 residues. CDR3 amino acids: CASSLVENTEAFF. As DNA, the CDR3 is TGTGCCAGCAGTTTAGTAGAGAACACTGAAGCTTTCTTT.

This clonotype showed up many times. The chain couples TRBV7-8 to TRBJ2-7; D is perhaps TRBD1 or TRBD2 (5 bases each). The CDR3 sequence is 14 residues long. Trimming pared 5 bases from V and 0 bases from J, leaving 11 bases between. Germline CDR1 is SGHVS and CDR2 is FQNEAQ. The CDR3 here is CASSPAGTSYEQYF. The CDR3 nucleotides read TGTGCCAGCAGCCCCGCCGGGACCTCCTACGAGCAGTACTTC.

J is TRBJ2-4 and V is TRBV5-6, with D possibly called TRBD1 or TRBD2 (5 bases each). Trimming removed 0 bases from V and 1 base from J, with 14 bases in between. The CDR3 runs 17 residues. Per germline, CDR1 SGHDT and CDR2 YYEEEE. CDR3 nucleotides: TGTGCCAGCAGCTTGGAGGGGAGTACCCCTGCCAAAAACATTCAGTACTTC. This gives the protein CASSLEGSTPAKNIQYF.

The chain's CDR3 is CASSRDRGLTGELFF. In DNA form, the CDR3 reads TGTGCCAGCAGCCGGGACAGGGGATTAACCGGGGAGCTGTTTTTT. The V call is TRBV5-6, the J call TRBJ2-2; 10 bases match TRBD1. The germline V gene has CDR1 SGHDT and CDR2 YYEEEE. The CDR3 sequence is 15 residues long. V was pared by 4 bases and J by 5 bases, with 5 bases of the junction left unmatched.

This clonotype was counted ten times or more. The chain has TRBV10-2 and TRBJ2-6; no clear D gene. Germline V CDR1 and CDR2: WSHSY, SAAADI. With 6 bases removed from V and 0 bases from J, the gap between germline ends came to 9 bases. This CDR3 region has 15 residues. CDR3 amino acids: CASSSDGSGANVLTF. In DNA form, the CDR3 reads TGCGCCAGCAGCTCCGACGGCTCTGGGGCCAACGTCCTGACTTTC.

The chain links TRBV11-3 to TRBJ2-3, with TRBD2 matching over 8 bases. Germline assignment: CDR1 SGHNT and CDR2 YENEEA. The length of the CDR3 is 16 residues. Losses at the gene ends were 5 bases for V and 3 bases for J; bases not matched to a gene: 10. The CDR3, as DNA: TGTGCCAGCAGCCCTGGGGCGGGCGGGAGGACAGATACGCAGTATTTT. Encoded protein: CASSPGAGGRTDTQYF.

The table lists this clonotype with many counts. This chain links TRBV7-2 with TRBJ2-2; possibly TRBD1 for D (5 bases). CDR1 is SGHTA, CDR2 FQGNSA, per germline. Trimming took off 5 bases at V and 7 bases at J, with 17 bases between the two ends. The CDR3 consists of 15 residues. The CDR3 is CASSTTQGTSGELFF. The CDR3 DNA reads as TGTGCCAGCAGCACTACGCAGGGCACAAGCGGGGAGCTGTTTTTT.

The table lists this clonotype with many counts. The chain combines TRBV10-3 with TRBJ2-1; no clear D gene. The CDR3 length is 11 residues. Germline V gives CDR1 ENHRY, CDR2 SYGVKD. Trimming stripped 0 bases from V and 12 bases from J, with 6 bases between. The CDR3 DNA follows: TGTGCCATCAGTGAGTCTACTGGGCAGTTCTTC. Translating gives CAISESTGQFF.

This clonotype was counted ten times or more. The chain joins TRBV15 to TRBJ1-2; no clear D. Germline V gene sequence: CDR1 LNHNV, CDR2 YYDKDF (reference sequence). CDR3 length equals 15 residues. Trimming removed 2 bases at V and 2 bases at J, with 12 bases between. Here the CDR3 DNA reads TGTGCCACCAGCAGACGCAAGGAGGGCAACTATGGCTACACCTTC. Encoded protein: CATSRRKEGNYGYTF.

In this sample, this clonotype turned up many times. The gene calls are TRBV7-9 and TRBJ2-3, with D tentatively TRBD1 (6 bases). The CDR3 has 18 amino acids. Germline CDR1 SEHNR, CDR2 FQNEAQ (reference sequence). Deletions cut 4 bases from V and 2 bases from J, with 22 bases between. The chain's CDR3 is CASSYRDAPGTHTDTQYF. The DNA for the CDR3 is TGTGCCAGCAGCTATAGGGATGCCCCCGGGACACACACAGATACGCAGTATTTT. Complete variable domain (other parts from reference TRBV7-9 and TRBJ2-3): DTGVSQNPRHKITKRGQNVTFRCDPISEHNRLYWYRQTLGQGPEFLTYFQNEAQLEKSRLLSDRFSAERPKGSFSTLEIQRTEQGDSAMYLCASSYRDAPGTHTDTQYFGPGTRLTVL.

This clonotype was counted ten times or more. The genes are TRBV6-1 and TRBJ2-2; unclear D gene. Germline loops: CDR1 MNHNS, CDR2 SASEGT. This CDR3 has 15 residues. Trimming cost V 2 bases and J 2 bases, with 9 bases left between them. The CDR3 DNA reads TGTGCCAGCAGTGAAAGGCGAGGTAACACCGGGGAGCTGTTTTTT. Its translation: CASSERRGNTGELFF.

This clonotype was counted between two and nine times. This rearrangement joins TRBV30 to TRBJ1-6; 7 bases agree with TRBD1. The CDR3 length is 15 residues. Germline-derived CDR1 and CDR2 are GTSNPN and SVGIG (reference sequence). The V segment lost 4 bases and the J segment 9 bases; nucleotides outside the gene matches: 12. CDR3 protein: CAWTQARQGGSPLHF. DNA of the CDR3: TGTGCCTGGACCCAAGCCAGACAGGGTGGTTCACCCCTCCACTTT.